This T cell receptor beta chain emerged from a study of cytomegalovirus exposure and HLA in healthy donors. Findings of the study overall: The likely origin of a cluster of highly shared sequence variants was a sequencing artifact. Researchers reported that a few CMV-associated chains were confirmed in vitro as CMV antigen-specific. The authors reported that TCR beta sequences could predict HLA-A and HLA-B alleles. These predictions were accurate for most subjects in the first cohort.

PCR primers comprised 60 Vbeta and 13 Jbeta primers. Methods used by the authors: There were around 77 million unique TCR beta chains by a later count, and about 11 million of them were shared. TCRdb keeps only in-frame clones here, not all; method: immunoSEQ multiplex PCR. The DNA gave D and trimming, while V, J and clone size come from that table. In the table there are about 170,000 clones, about 79% of which are singletons. On this clone itself: Its matching antigen is unknown.

Germline V gives CDR1 SGDLS, CDR2 YYNGEE. This CDR3 comprises 17 residues. V lost 0 bases and J lost 0, with 12 bases in between. Source material: PBMCs. The TCR was taken from a woman aged 50 to 65 in good health and CMV-seropositive. The chain employs TRBV9 and TRBJ2-2; the D gene is possibly TRBD2 (5 bases). The CDR3 DNA sequence: TGTGCCAGCAGCGTAGGGGCGGGCGTATCGAACACCGGGGAGCTGTTTTTT. This sequence encodes CASSVGAGVSNTGELFF.